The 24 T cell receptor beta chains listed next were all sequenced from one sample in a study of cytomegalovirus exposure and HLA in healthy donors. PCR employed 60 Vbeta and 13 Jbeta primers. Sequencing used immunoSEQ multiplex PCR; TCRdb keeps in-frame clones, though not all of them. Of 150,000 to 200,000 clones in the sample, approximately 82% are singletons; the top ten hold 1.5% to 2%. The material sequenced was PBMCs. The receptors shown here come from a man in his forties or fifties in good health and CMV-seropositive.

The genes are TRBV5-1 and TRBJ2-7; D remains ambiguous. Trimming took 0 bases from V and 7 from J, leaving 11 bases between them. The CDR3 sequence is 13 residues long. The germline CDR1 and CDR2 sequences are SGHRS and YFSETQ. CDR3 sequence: CASSLAPGWEQYF. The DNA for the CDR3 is TGCGCCAGCAGCTTGGCCCCAGGATGGGAGCAGTACTTC.

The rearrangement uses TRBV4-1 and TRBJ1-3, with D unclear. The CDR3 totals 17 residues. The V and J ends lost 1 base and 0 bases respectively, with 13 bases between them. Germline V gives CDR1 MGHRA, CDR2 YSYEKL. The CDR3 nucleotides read TGCGCCAGCAGCCAAGCGGGTCTGGTGGGCTCTGGAAACACCATATATTTT. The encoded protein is CASSQAGLVGSGNTIYF.

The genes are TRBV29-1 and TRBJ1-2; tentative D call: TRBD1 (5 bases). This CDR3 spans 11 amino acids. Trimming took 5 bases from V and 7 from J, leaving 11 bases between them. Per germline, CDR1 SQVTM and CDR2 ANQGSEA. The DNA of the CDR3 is TGCAGCGTTCCCGGAGGGGTTGGCTACACCTTC. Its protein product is CSVPGGVGYTF.

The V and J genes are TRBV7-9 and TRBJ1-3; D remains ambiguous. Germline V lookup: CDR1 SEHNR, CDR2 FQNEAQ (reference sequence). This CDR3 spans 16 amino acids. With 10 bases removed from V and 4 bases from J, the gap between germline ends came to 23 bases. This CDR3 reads CAITWTQVEAGNTIYF. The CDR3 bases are TGTGCCATCACTTGGACCCAGGTGGAGGCCGGAAACACCATATATTTT.

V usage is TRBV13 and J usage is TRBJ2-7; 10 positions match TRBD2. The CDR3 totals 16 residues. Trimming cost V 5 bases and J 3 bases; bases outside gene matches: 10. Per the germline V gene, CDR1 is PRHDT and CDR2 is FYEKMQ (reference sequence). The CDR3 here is CASSTSGLAGVYEQYF. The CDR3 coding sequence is TGTGCCAGCAGCACCTCCGGGCTAGCGGGAGTCTACGAGCAGTACTTC. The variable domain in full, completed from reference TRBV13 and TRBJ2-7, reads AAGVIQSPRHLIKEKRETATLKCYPIPRHDTVYWYQQGPGQDPQFLISFYEKMQSDKGSIPDRFSAQQFSDYHSELNMSSLELGDSALYFCASSTSGLAGVYEQYFGPGTRLTVT.

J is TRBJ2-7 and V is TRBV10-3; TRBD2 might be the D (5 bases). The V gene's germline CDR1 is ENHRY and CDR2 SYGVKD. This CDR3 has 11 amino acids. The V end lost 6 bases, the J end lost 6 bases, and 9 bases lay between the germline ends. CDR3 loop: CAISAGGEQYF. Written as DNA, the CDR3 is TGTGCCATCAGCGCCGGAGGCGAGCAGTACTTC.

The CDR3 DNA is TGCAGCGTTGAAGATGCCTCCGGGACACGGACGGGGTATGGCTACACCTTC. Its translation: CSVEDASGTRTGYGYTF. The J gene is TRBJ1-2, the V gene TRBV29-1, with D possibly TRBD1 on 6 matching bases. V lost 0 bases to trimming and J lost 5 bases, with 22 bases between them. The germline CDR1 and CDR2 sequences are SQVTM and ANQGSEA. CDR3 length: 17 residues.

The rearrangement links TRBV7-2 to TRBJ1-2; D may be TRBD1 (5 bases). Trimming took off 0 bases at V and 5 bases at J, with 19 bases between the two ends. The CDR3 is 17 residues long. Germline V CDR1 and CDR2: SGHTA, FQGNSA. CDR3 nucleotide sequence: TGTGCCAGCAGCTTAGCGGGTCGGCAGGGAGGGTTGTATGGCTACACCTTC. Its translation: CASSLAGRQGGLYGYTF.

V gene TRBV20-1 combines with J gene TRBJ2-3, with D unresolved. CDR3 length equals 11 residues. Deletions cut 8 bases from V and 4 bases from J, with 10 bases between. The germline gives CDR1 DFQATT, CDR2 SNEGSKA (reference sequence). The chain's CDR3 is CSWALADTQYF. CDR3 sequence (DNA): TGCAGTTGGGCTCTCGCAGATACGCAGTATTTT.

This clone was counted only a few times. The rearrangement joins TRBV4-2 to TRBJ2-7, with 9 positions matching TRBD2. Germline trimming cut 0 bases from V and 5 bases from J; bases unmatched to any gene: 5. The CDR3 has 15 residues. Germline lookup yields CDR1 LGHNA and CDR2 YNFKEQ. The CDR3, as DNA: TGTGCCAGCAGCCAAGATTGGACTAGCGTAGACGAGCAGTACTTC. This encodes CASSQDWTSVDEQYF.

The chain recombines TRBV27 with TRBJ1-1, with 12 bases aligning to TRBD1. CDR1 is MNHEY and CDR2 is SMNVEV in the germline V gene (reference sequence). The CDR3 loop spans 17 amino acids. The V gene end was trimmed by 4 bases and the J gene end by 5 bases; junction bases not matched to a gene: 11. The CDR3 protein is CASSWEGQGARGTEAFF. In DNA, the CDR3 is TGTGCCAGCAGTTGGGAGGGACAGGGGGCTCGTGGGACTGAAGCTTTCTTT.

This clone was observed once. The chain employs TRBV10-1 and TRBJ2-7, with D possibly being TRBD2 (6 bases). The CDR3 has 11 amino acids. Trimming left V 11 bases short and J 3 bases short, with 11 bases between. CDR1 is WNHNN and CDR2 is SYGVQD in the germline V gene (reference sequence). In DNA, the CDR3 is TGCGCCTCCCGGGACTTCTACGAGCAGTACTTC. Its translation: CASRDFYEQYF.

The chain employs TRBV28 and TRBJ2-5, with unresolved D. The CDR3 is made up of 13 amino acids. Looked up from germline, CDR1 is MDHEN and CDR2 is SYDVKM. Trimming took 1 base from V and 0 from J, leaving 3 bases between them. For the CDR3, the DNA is TGTGCCAGCAGTTTATTCTACCAAGAGACCCAGTACTTC. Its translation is CASSLFYQETQYF.

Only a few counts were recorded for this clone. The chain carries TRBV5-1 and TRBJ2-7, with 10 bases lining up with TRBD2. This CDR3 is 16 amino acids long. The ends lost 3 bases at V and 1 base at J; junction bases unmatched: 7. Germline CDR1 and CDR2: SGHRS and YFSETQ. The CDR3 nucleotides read TGCGCCAGCAGCTCGGCGGTAGCGGGAGGTTCCTACGAGCAGTACTTC. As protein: CASSSAVAGGSYEQYF.

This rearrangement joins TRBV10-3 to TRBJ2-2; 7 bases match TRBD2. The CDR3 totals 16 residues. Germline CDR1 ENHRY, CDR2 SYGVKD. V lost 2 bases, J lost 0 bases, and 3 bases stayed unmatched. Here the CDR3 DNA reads TGTGCCATCAGTGAGAGAGGACTAGCGAACACCGGGGAGCTGTTTTTT. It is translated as CAISERGLANTGELFF.

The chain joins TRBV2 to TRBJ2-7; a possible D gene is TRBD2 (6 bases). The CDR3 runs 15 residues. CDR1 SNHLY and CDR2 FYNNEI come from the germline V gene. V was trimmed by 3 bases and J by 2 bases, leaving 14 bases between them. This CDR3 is CASSDLGGLAYEQYF. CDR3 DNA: TGTGCCAGCAGTGATTTGGGGGGACTGGCCTACGAGCAGTACTTC.

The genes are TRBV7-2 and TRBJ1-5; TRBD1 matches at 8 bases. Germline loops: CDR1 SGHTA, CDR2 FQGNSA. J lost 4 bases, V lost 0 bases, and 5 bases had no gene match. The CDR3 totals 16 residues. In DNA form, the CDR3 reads TGTGCCAGCAGCTTAGCCGGACAGGGATTTAATCAGCCCCAGCATTTT. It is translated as CASSLAGQGFNQPQHF.

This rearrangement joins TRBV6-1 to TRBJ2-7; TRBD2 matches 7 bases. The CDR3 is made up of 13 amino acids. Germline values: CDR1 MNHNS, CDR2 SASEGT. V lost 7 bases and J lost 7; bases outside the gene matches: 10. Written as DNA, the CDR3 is TGTGCCAGCAAGACTAGCTCTGGGGGGGAGCAGTACTTC. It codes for CASKTSSGGEQYF.

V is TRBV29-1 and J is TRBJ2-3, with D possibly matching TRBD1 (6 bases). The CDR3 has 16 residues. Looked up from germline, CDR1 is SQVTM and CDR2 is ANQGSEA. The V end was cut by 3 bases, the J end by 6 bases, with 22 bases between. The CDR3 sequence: CSVDQARTASPDTQYF. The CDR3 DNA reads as TGCAGCGTTGACCAAGCGCGGACAGCGTCCCCCGATACGCAGTATTTT.

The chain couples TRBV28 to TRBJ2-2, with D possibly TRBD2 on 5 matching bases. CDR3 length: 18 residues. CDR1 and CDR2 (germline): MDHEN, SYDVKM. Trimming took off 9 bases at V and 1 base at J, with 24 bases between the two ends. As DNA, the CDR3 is TGTGCCAGTCAAACGGCCGGACTTGGGCAGGTGAACACCGGGGAGCTGTTTTTT. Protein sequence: CASQTAGLGQVNTGELFF.

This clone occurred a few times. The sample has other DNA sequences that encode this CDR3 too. DNA of the CDR3: TGTGCCAGCAGTGAAGGCAGGGGTGAGCAGTTCTTC. It is translated as CASSEGRGEQFF. The V and J genes are TRBV2 and TRBJ2-1; tentative D call: TRBD1 (6 bases). Germline values: CDR1 SNHLY, CDR2 FYNNEI. The CDR3 length is 12 residues. Trimming stripped 1 base from V and 9 bases from J, with 7 bases between.

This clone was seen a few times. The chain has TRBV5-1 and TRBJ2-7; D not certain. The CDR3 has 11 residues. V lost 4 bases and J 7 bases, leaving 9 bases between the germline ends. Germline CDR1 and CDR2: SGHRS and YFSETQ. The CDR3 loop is CASSTDGEQYF. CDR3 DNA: TGCGCCAGCAGCACCGACGGGGAGCAGTACTTC.

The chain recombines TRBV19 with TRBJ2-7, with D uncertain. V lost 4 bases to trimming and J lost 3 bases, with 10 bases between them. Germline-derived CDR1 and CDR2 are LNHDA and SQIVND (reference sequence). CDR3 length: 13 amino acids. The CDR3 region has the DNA TGTGCCAGTAGTAGCGGCGTGCTCTACGAGCAGTACTTC. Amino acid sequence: CASSSGVLYEQYF.

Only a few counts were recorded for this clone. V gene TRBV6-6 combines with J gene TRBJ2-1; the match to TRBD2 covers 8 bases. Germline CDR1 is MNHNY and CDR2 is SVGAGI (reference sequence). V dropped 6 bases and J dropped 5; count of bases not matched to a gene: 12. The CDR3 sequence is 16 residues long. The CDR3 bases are TGTGCCAGCAGCTTCCCTACTAGCGGAGTCAACAATGAGCAGTTCTTC. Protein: CASSFPTSGVNNEQFF.